The T cell receptor (beta chain) described here comes from a study of radiotherapy plus CTLA-4 blockade in lung cancer. V shed 1 base and J 1 base; nucleotides not matched to a gene: 6. Germline V gene lookup returns CDR1 LNHDA and CDR2 SQIVND (reference sequence). The CDR3 loop spans 17 amino acids. Repertoires were generated with immunoSEQ multiplex PCR, while TCRdb's copy carries only in-frame clones and drops some. The profile shows fewer than 35,000 clones, roughly three quarters of them singletons. The origin of this receptor is a human donor with non-small cell lung cancer that progressed on radiotherapy plus ipilimumab. The sample consisted of peripheral blood, taken from a patient treated with radiotherapy plus ipilimumab. The chain couples TRBV19 to TRBJ2-7; 11 bases map to TRBD2. The CDR3 loop is CASSIGLAGRNSYEQYF. The CDR3, as DNA: TGTGCCAGTAGTATAGGACTAGCGGGAAGAAATTCCTACGAGCAGTACTTC.